This TCR beta chain came from a study of tissue T cells after allogeneic stem cell transplantation. Overall study findings and caveats: Anatomically similar tissues had similar TCR repertoires within each patient.

This research-autopsy study prospectively enrolled adult allogeneic hematopoietic cell transplant recipients with steroid-refractory graft-versus-host disease. Gastrointestinal graft-versus-host disease was present in all patients, each treated with several therapy lines. A remark on this clone: The antigen is unknown. The sample contains more than one DNA sequence encoding this CDR3.

Profiled with immunoSEQ multiplex PCR; TCRdb holds only in-frame clones, not every one. Found here are roughly 4,000 clones, around 72% of them singletons; the top ten hold less than 6.5%. The V and J ends lost 5 bases and 0 bases respectively, with 12 bases between them. Germline V lookup: CDR1 MNHEY, CDR2 SVGAGI. CDR3 length: 15 amino acids. This TCR derives from a male patient older than 55 with steroid-refractory graft-versus-host disease after an allogeneic stem cell transplant. Some T cells could come from the graft donor. Material: left colon tissue, obtained at autopsy. V gene TRBV6-5 combines with J gene TRBJ2-3; D remains ambiguous. Written as DNA, the CDR3 is TGTGCCAGCAGTCCGAGGCAGGATAGCACAGATACGCAGTATTTT. This sequence encodes CASSPRQDSTDTQYF.